This T cell receptor beta chain was sequenced during a study of blood T cell repertoires in COVID-19. The protocol was immunoSEQ multiplex PCR, while the TCRdb copy is restricted to in-frame clones and leaves out a portion. The sample yields under 200,000 clones, roughly four fifths seen once. CDR1 and CDR2 (germline): MDHEN, SYDVKM. After removal of 2 bases from V and 4 bases from J, the junction contained 6 bases not matched to a gene. The CDR3 totals 17 residues. The sample was peripheral blood. The origin of this receptor is a human donor with acute or convalescent COVID-19. The donor label of this sample is uncertain. The rearrangement joins TRBV28 to TRBJ1-6; 9 bases are a match to TRBD1. The CDR3 DNA is TGTGCCAGCAGTTTACTTTCTGGGACAGGGTATAATTCACCCCTCCACTTT. It specifies CASSLLSGTGYNSPLHF. The full variable domain, completed using reference TRBV28 and TRBJ1-6, is DVKVTQSSRYLVKRTGEKVFLECVQDMDHENMFWYRQDPGLGLRLIYFSYDVKMKEKGDIPEGYSVSREKKERFSLILESASTNQTSMYLCASSLLSGTGYNSPLHFGNGTRLTVT.